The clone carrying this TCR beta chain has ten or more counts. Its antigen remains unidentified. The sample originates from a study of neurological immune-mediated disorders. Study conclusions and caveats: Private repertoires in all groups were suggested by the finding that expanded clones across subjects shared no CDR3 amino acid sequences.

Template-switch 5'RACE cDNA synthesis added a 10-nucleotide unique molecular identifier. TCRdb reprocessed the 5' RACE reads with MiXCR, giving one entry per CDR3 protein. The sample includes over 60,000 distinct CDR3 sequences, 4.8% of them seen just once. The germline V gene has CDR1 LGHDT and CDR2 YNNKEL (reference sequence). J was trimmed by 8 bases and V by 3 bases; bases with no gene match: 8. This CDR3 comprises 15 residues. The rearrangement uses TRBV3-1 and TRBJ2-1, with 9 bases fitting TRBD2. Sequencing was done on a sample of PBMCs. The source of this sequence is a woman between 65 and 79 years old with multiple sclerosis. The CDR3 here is CASSQVKTSGDEQFF. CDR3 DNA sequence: TGTGCCAGCAGCCAGGTTAAGACTAGCGGCGATGAGCAGTTCTTC.